The clone carrying this T cell receptor (beta chain) occurred many times. The antigen is unknown. These data come from a study of human T cells and chemical hapten exposure. For the study at large: Per-sample TCR yield variability stemmed mainly from small pooled library volume differences.

TCRdb analysed the RACE reads with MiXCR anew, one entry per CDR3 protein. Of tens of thousands of distinct CDR3 sequences in the sample, roughly 8.8% are singletons; the top ten hold more than 13%. Between the trimmed V and J ends, which lost 6 bases and 3 bases, there was a span of 9 bases. The CDR3 extends over 12 amino acids. Time point of the sample: pre-sensitization, week 0. The treatment denotes: therapeutic diphenylcyclopropenone sensitization with weekly scalp DPC. Study-wide results and limits: TCRs above 1 in 1000 frequency did not change with DPC sensitization.

The sample was whole blood, taken in connection with sensitization to the hapten diphenylcyclopropenone (DPC). This sequence originates from a woman between 35 and 50 years old with alopecia areata. Some clones in this sample may be carry-over from other donors' samples. The chain links TRBV12-3 or TRBV12-4 to TRBJ2-7, with no clear D. CDR3 residues: CASSLGNYEQYF. The CDR3 DNA reads as TGTGCCAGCAGCTTGGGAAACTACGAGCAGTACTTC.